This TCR beta chain was sequenced for a study of blood T cells in healthy people across ages. The length of the CDR3 is 13 residues. The germline V gene encodes CDR1 LGHNA and CDR2 YSLEER. V shed 8 bases and J shed 3 bases, with 13 bases lying between them. Combining a sample-barcoded 5' primer with a J-beta primer mix, a second PCR ran for about 6 to 11 cycles. Each CDR3 protein gets one entry after TCRdb re-called the 5' RACE reads with MiXCR. The sample includes roughly 1,100,000 distinct CDR3 sequences, approximately 25% of them seen just once. The sample was also linked to a second study, of T cells of mothers and their children.

The sequenced material came from blood. The sequence derives from a girl aged 2 to 9 in good health. V and J are TRBV4-3 and TRBJ2-5; D uncertain. The CDR3 loop reads CASAAEPKETQYF. CDR3 sequence (DNA): TGCGCCAGCGCGGCAGAACCAAAAGAGACCCAGTACTTC.